The subject of this entry is one T cell receptor beta chain. Its antigen is unidentified. Other DNA sequences in the same sample also yield this CDR3. These data originate in a study of T cell responses to AZD1222 COVID-19 vaccine. Points from the study as a whole: The study identified only five to seven AZD1222 recipients as seropositive at baseline. Targeting of unmutated variant regions was reportedly seen in nearly half of spike-specific TCRs. Compared with day 0, the breadth and depth of the Spike-specific TCR repertoire rose significantly after two doses of AZD1222.

The CDR3 covers 15 residues. The junction had 3 bases not matched to a gene; V was cut back by 1 base and J by 0 bases. Germline loops: CDR1 MGHRA, CDR2 YSYEKL. The assay was immunoSEQ multiplex PCR, and TCRdb's table has in-frame clones only and misses some. The sample holds approximately 200,000 clones; approximately 87% are singletons and the top ten take around 2.9%. This specimen was peripheral blood, taken on day 0 of MenACWY control vaccination. The TCR comes from an adult in good health. This chain joins TRBV4-1 and TRBJ2-7; 7 bases align to TRBD2. The CDR3 DNA is TGCGCCAGCAGCCAAGGGCTAGCGGTCTCCTACGAGCAGTACTTC. Its protein is CASSQGLAVSYEQYF.